A selection of T cell receptor beta chains follows, all from one sample in a study of post-analysis software for immune sequencing data. TCRdb re-analysed the PCR reads in MiXCR, keeping a single row per CDR3 protein. The table includes approximately 160,000 distinct CDR3 sequences, approximately 30% detected once. The sample consisted of blood. The receptors shown here come from a girl aged 5 to 17 with multiple sclerosis. The CDR3 runs from the conserved cysteine through the conserved F or W. A D gene is named only where the DNA matches it firmly. Expanded clones get a size class; other rows say once, few or many, or leave the size out.

.,TRBJ1-1,TRBV9,.,TGTGCCAGCAGCGTTGAAAGCGTCGGCACTGAAGCTTTCTTT,CASSVESVGTEAFF
many,TRBJ2-5,TRBV25-1,.,TGTGCCAGCAGTGACCTAGCCGGGGGAGGATGGCAAGAGACCCAGTACTTC,CASSDLAGGGWQETQYF
.,TRBJ1-3,TRBV6-5,.,TGTGCCAGCAGTTACCAGGGAGCGGGTGGAAACACCATATATTTT,CASSYQGAGGNTIYF
.,TRBJ2-1,TRBV19,TRBD2,TGTGCCAGTAACCCTTGGGGGCCTAGCGGGCCTAATGAGCAGTTCTTC,CASNPWGPSGPNEQFF
many,TRBJ2-7,TRBV12-3/TRBV12-4,TRBD2,TGTGCCAGCAGTTCCGGACTAGCGGGAGTAATGCAGTACTTC,CASSSGLAGVMQYF
.,TRBJ2-5,TRBV12-3/TRBV12-4,.,TGTGCCAGCAGCCAAGATGGAAAAGAGACCCAGTACTTC,CASSQDGKETQYF
.,TRBJ2-3,TRBV18,TRBD1,TGTGCCAGCTCCGGACAGGGGTCCACGGATACGCAGTATTTT,CASSGQGSTDTQYF
.,TRBJ1-6,TRBV6-1,.,TGTGCCAGCAGTGCCTTAAGGACGGCAAATTCACCCCTCCACTTT,CASSALRTANSPLHF
few,TRBJ1-2,TRBV14,.,TGTGCCAGCAGCCACGGGACGGCTATGGGCTACACCTTC,CASSHGTAMGYTF
few,TRBJ2-3,TRBV10-3,.,TGTGCCATCAGTGACGGGGCCGACCAATTCACAGATACGCAGTATTTT,CAISDGADQFTDTQYF
few,TRBJ1-1,TRBV12-3/TRBV12-4,.,TGTGCCAGCAGGCCCCCAGGCACTGAAGCTTTCTTT,CASRPPGTEAFF
few,TRBJ2-1,TRBV3-1,TRBD2,TGTGCCAGCAGCCGACTAGCGGGAGGCTACCGGAGCGATGAGCAGTTCTTC,CASSRLAGGYRSDEQFF
once,TRBJ2-7,TRBV4-1,TRBD1,TGCGCCAGCAGCCAAACCGGGACAGGGCACGAGCAGTACTTC,CASSQTGTGHEQYF
.,TRBJ2-5,TRBV3-1,TRBD2,TGTGCCAGCAGCCCAGCTAGCGGGAACGGGGAGACCCAGTACTTC,CASSPASGNGETQYF
few,TRBJ1-4,TRBV5-6,TRBD1,TGTGCCAGCAGCCTGGACAGGGGGTTGGCAACTAATGAAAAACTGTTTTTT,CASSLDRGLATNEKLFF
many,TRBJ2-1,TRBV4-1,.,TGCGCCAGCAGCCAACCCATTAGACGGGACTCCTACAATGAGCAGTTCTTC,CASSQPIRRDSYNEQFF
many,TRBJ2-5,TRBV28,TRBD1,TGTGCCAGCAGGGCCGACAGGGTGGGACAAGAGACCCAGTACTTC,CASRADRVGQETQYF
.,TRBJ2-3,TRBV7-9,TRBD2,TGTGCCAGCAGCTTTCTAGCGGGATTAGATACGCAGTATTTT,CASSFLAGLDTQYF
many,TRBJ2-5,TRBV12-3/TRBV12-4,.,TGTGCCAGCAGTTTTAGAGGGGGACGGGTTCGGGAGACCCAGTACTTC,CASSFRGGRVRETQYF
many,TRBJ2-5,TRBV20-1,TRBD2,TGCAGTGCTAGTCTTACTAGCGGGGTCCAAGAGACCCAGTACTTC,CSASLTSGVQETQYF
.,TRBJ1-2,TRBV6-1,.,TGTGCCAGCAGTGAAGTGGCAGGGGCTAACTATGGCTACACCTTC,CASSEVAGANYGYTF
.,TRBJ2-1,TRBV3-1,.,TGTGCCAGCAGCCAAGGCCCCTATGGGACACTGCACCAGTTCTTC,CASSQGPYGTLHQFF
.,TRBJ2-6,TRBV11-2,.,TGTGCCAGCAGCCGCCCAGTATCTGGGGCCAACGTCCTGACTTTC,CASSRPVSGANVLTF
.,TRBJ2-1,TRBV27,TRBD2,TGTGCCAGCAGTCTACTAGCGGGAGGTAATGAGCGGTTCTTC,CASSLLAGGNERFF
.,TRBJ2-7,TRBV13,TRBD2,TGTGCCAGCAGCCCCAGCGGGAGTGGTGGCGAGCAGTACTTC,CASSPSGSGGEQYF
.,TRBJ2-1,TRBV7-2,.,TGTGTCAGCAGGCCCCGACTATTCTACAATGAGCAGTTCTTC,CVSRPRLFYNEQFF
many,TRBJ2-3,TRBV9,.,TGTGCCAGCAGCACCCCCGGAGATACGCAGTATTTT,CASSTPGDTQYF
many,TRBJ2-1,TRBV5-1,TRBD1,TGCGCCAGCAGCTTGGGAGGACAGGGGGCTCTGAATGAGCAGTTCTTC,CASSLGGQGALNEQFF
few,TRBJ1-2,TRBV18,TRBD1,TGTGCCAGCTCACCCTCCGGGACAGGGCATTTCGGTGGCTACACCTTC,CASSPSGTGHFGGYTF
many,TRBJ1-2,TRBV4-1,.,TGCGCCAGCAGCCAAGATCTGTCGGCACGAAGAAGTTATGGCTACACCTTC,CASSQDLSARRSYGYTF
many,TRBJ2-1,TRBV7-2,.,TGTGCCAGCAGCTTGTTTTTACTAACCGGTAATGAGCAGTTCTTC,CASSLFLLTGNEQFF
many,TRBJ2-7,TRBV20-1,.,TGCAGTGTAAGGAGCTCCTACGAGCAGTACTTC,CSVRSSYEQYF
many,TRBJ2-7,TRBV6-5,TRBD2,TGTGCCAGCAGTCCCCGGGAGGGGGGCTACGAGCAGTACTTC,CASSPREGGYEQYF
few,TRBJ2-1,TRBV3-1,TRBD2,TGTGCCAGCAGCGAAGAACCACTAGCGGGAGTCGTGAATGAGCAGTTCTTC,CASSEEPLAGVVNEQFF
.,TRBJ1-1,TRBV5-1,.,TGCGCCAGCAGGTTCGCGAACGCTGAAGCTTTCTTT,CASRFANAEAFF
many,TRBJ2-5,TRBV20-1,TRBD1,TGCAGTGCTAGAGATCGGGACAGGCAAGAGACCCAGTACTTC,CSARDRDRQETQYF